This paragraph reports one T cell receptor beta chain. This table comes from immunoSEQ multiplex PCR, and its TCRdb copy is limited to in-frame clones, with some not included. The sample holds about 180,000 clones, approximately 83% seen once. This record comes from a study of blood T cell repertoires in COVID-19. The wider study: Sites in the United States, Italy and Spain provided acute and convalescent COVID-19 samples. PBMCs, B-cell-depleted T cells, or T cells provided the cDNA or gDNA that made up the material.

The V and J ends lost 6 bases and 8 bases respectively, with 16 bases between them. The CDR3 runs 13 residues. In germline, CDR1 is LGHDT, CDR2 YNNKEL (reference sequence). This sequence was found in a man aged 45-65 years with active or convalescent COVID-19. V usage is TRBV3-1 (or the pseudogene TRBV3-2) and J usage is TRBJ1-2, with D maybe TRBD1 (6 bases). Sequences were obtained from peripheral blood. CDR3 sequence (DNA): TGTGCCAGCAGACCCGCTACAGGGAAAGGCTACACCTTC. The encoded protein is CASRPATGKGYTF.